The rows below give T cell receptor beta chains drawn from one sample of a study of Ad26.COV2.S vaccination and SARS-CoV-2 variants. Clones were sequenced by immunoSEQ multiplex PCR, and TCRdb holds only the in-frame ones, with some missing. The sample lists about 180,000 clones, around nine tenths occurring once. The sample consisted of peripheral blood, taken after recovery from COVID-19. The receptors derive from a human donor who had recovered from COVID-19. Each CDR3 is given with its conserved first and last residue. Fields, in order: CDR3 length, J gene, clone size, V gene, D gene, CDR3 DNA, CDR3 protein. D genes are given only for firm matches. Clone sizes are given selectively: once, few, many, or a class where the clone is expanded.

length: 14; J: TRBJ1-1; size: .; V: TRBV28; D: .; DNA: TGTGCCAGCAGTTCCCTAACAGGGCACACTGAAGCTTTCTTT; CDR3: CASSSLTGHTEAFF
length: 13; J: TRBJ1-2; size: .; V: TRBV29-1; D: TRBD1; DNA: TGCAGCGTTCCGGACAGGGACAACTATGGCTACACCTTC; CDR3: CSVPDRDNYGYTF
length: 16; J: TRBJ2-1; size: .; V: TRBV10-3; D: .; DNA: TGTGCCATCAGCCGATCCGCAGGCTTGACCTACAATGAGCAGTTCTTC; CDR3: CAISRSAGLTYNEQFF
length: 13; J: TRBJ2-7; size: once; V: TRBV27; D: .; DNA: TGTGCCAGCAGTTTGGGGGGGCGCTACGAGCAGTACTTC; CDR3: CASSLGGRYEQYF
length: 16; J: TRBJ2-1; size: .; V: TRBV9; D: TRBD2; DNA: TGTGCCAGCAGCGTAGGGTCTAGCGGGGGGGCCCATGAGCAGTTCTTC; CDR3: CASSVGSSGGAHEQFF
length: 14; J: TRBJ1-1; size: once; V: TRBV9; D: .; DNA: TGTGCCAGCAGCGTAGAGGGTTTTAACACTGAAGCTTTCTTT; CDR3: CASSVEGFNTEAFF
length: 14; J: TRBJ2-2; size: .; V: TRBV7-3; D: TRBD2; DNA: TGTGCCAGCAGCTCCTGGACTAGCGGGGGGGAGCTGTTTTTT; CDR3: CASSSWTSGGELFF
length: 11; J: TRBJ1-1; size: .; V: TRBV29-1; D: .; DNA: TGCAGCGTTGGATCGGGGGGCGAAGCTTTCTTT; CDR3: CSVGSGGEAFF
length: 15; J: TRBJ2-5; size: .; V: TRBV5-5; D: TRBD1; DNA: TGTGCCAGCAGTTTCGGGGACAGAGACCAAGAGACCCAGTACTTC; CDR3: CASSFGDRDQETQYF
length: 15; J: TRBJ1-1; size: .; V: TRBV7-9; D: .; DNA: TGTGCCAGCGGAGCATCGACCATACGGGACACTGAAGCTTTCTTT; CDR3: CASGASTIRDTEAFF
length: 11; J: TRBJ2-1; size: .; V: TRBV2; D: .; DNA: TGTGCCAGCAGTAACCCGAGGGTGCAGTTCTTC; CDR3: CASSNPRVQFF
length: 19; J: TRBJ1-6; size: .; V: TRBV12-5; D: .; DNA: TGTGCTAGTGGTTTCCTGGGGGACTACTTGAGCTCCTATAATTCACCCCTCCACTTT; CDR3: CASGFLGDYLSSYNSPLHF
length: 16; J: TRBJ2-7; size: .; V: TRBV7-2; D: TRBD1; DNA: TGTGCCAGCAGCTTATGGGGAACAGGGGGTTCCTACGAGCAGTACTTC; CDR3: CASSLWGTGGSYEQYF
length: 15; J: TRBJ2-7; size: .; V: TRBV2; D: TRBD2; DNA: TGTGCCAGCAGTGAAGCGCGGGGGGACTCCTACGAGCAGTACTTC; CDR3: CASSEARGDSYEQYF
length: 13; J: TRBJ2-7; size: .; V: TRBV6-4; D: .; DNA: TGTGCCAGCAATAAGGGGAAAGTCTACGAGCAGTACTTC; CDR3: CASNKGKVYEQYF
length: 15; J: TRBJ2-7; size: .; V: TRBV4-1; D: .; DNA: TGCGCCAGCAGCCAAGATTCGGGGAACTCCTACGAGCAGTACTTC; CDR3: CASSQDSGNSYEQYF
length: 14; J: TRBJ2-5; size: .; V: TRBV7-7; D: TRBD1; DNA: TGTGCCAGCAGCAAGACAGGGGGCGCAGAGACCCAGTACTTC; CDR3: CASSKTGGAETQYF
length: 16; J: TRBJ2-1; size: .; V: TRBV13; D: .; DNA: TGTGCCAGCAGGCGAGGGGGGCTAGCGGACAACAATGAGCAGTTCTTC; CDR3: CASRRGGLADNNEQFF
length: 14; J: TRBJ1-2; size: .; V: TRBV5-1; D: .; DNA: TGCGCCAGCAGCGGCGGGACTATCGGCTATGGCTACACCTTC; CDR3: CASSGGTIGYGYTF
length: 13; J: TRBJ2-3; size: .; V: TRBV3-1/TRBV3-2; D: TRBD1; DNA: TGTGCCGCCAGCGTTCAGGGGGCGGATACGCAGTATTTT; CDR3: CAASVQGADTQYF
length: 14; J: TRBJ1-2; size: .; V: TRBV9; D: .; DNA: TGTGCCAGCAGCGTAGGAGGGGGTTTAGTTGGCTACACCTTC; CDR3: CASSVGGGLVGYTF
length: 12; J: TRBJ2-7; size: .; V: TRBV3-1/TRBV3-2; D: .; DNA: TGTGCCAGCAGCCAAGCTAACTACGAGCAGTACTTC; CDR3: CASSQANYEQYF
length: 15; J: TRBJ2-3; size: .; V: TRBV5-4; D: TRBD1; DNA: TGTGCCAGCAGCTTGGTTGGACAGGGGAGAGATACGCAGTATTTT; CDR3: CASSLVGQGRDTQYF
length: 14; J: TRBJ1-6; size: .; V: TRBV7-3; D: .; DNA: TGTGCCAGCAGCTTAAAGGCGGAACATTCACCCCTCCACTTT; CDR3: CASSLKAEHSPLHF
length: 14; J: TRBJ2-7; size: once; V: TRBV2; D: .; DNA: TGTGCCAGCATAAGGGTCCCCAGCTCCTACGAGCAGTACTTC; CDR3: CASIRVPSSYEQYF
length: 15; J: TRBJ2-3; size: .; V: TRBV11-2; D: TRBD2; DNA: TGTGCCAGCAGATCTAGCGGGAGCTGGGCAGATACGCAGTATTTT; CDR3: CASRSSGSWADTQYF
length: 16; J: TRBJ2-7; size: .; V: TRBV6-5; D: .; DNA: TGTGCCAGCAGTTACTCGATGGGTTCCAGGACCTACGAGCAGTACTTC; CDR3: CASSYSMGSRTYEQYF
length: 14; J: TRBJ2-3; size: .; V: TRBV3-1/TRBV3-2; D: .; DNA: TGTGCCAGCAGCCAATTGAGGGCAGAGGTTACGCAGTATTTT; CDR3: CASSQLRAEVTQYF
length: 17; J: TRBJ1-1; size: .; V: TRBV7-8; D: TRBD1; DNA: TGTGCCAGCAGCTTCCTAGGACAGGAGCTATCTAACACTGAAGCTTTCTTT; CDR3: CASSFLGQELSNTEAFF
length: 12; J: TRBJ2-2; size: .; V: TRBV5-6; D: TRBD2; DNA: TGTGCCAGCAGCCGGGGGGCCGGGGAGCTGTTTTTT; CDR3: CASSRGAGELFF
length: 14; J: TRBJ2-3; size: .; V: TRBV10-1; D: .; DNA: TGCGCCAGCAGTGACGGGGGTTCCGCAGATACGCAGTATTTT; CDR3: CASSDGGSADTQYF
length: 14; J: TRBJ1-1; size: .; V: TRBV21-1; D: .; DNA: TGTGCCAGCAGCTTAAGGGGGCGTAGGACTGAAGCTTTCTTT; CDR3: CASSLRGRRTEAFF
length: 14; J: TRBJ2-5; size: .; V: TRBV27; D: .; DNA: TGTGCCAGCAGTCTCGGACTTGGGAAAGAGACCCAGTACTTC; CDR3: CASSLGLGKETQYF
length: 12; J: TRBJ2-2; size: .; V: TRBV4-1; D: .; DNA: TGCGCCAGCAGCCAAGATGAAGGGGAGCTGTTTTTT; CDR3: CASSQDEGELFF
length: 15; J: TRBJ1-6; size: once; V: TRBV19; D: .; DNA: TGTGCCAGTAGTTACTCCGAAGCCTATAATTCACCCCTCCACTTT; CDR3: CASSYSEAYNSPLHF
length: 16; J: TRBJ1-2; size: few; V: TRBV12-5; D: .; DNA: TGTGCTAGTGGTTTGGATGATTGGACAGAAGACTATGGCTACACCTTC; CDR3: CASGLDDWTEDYGYTF
length: 14; J: TRBJ1-1; size: .; V: TRBV5-1; D: .; DNA: TGCGCCAGCAGCTTTGGAGGGATGAACACTGAAGCTTTCTTT; CDR3: CASSFGGMNTEAFF
length: 16; J: TRBJ2-3; size: .; V: TRBV9; D: TRBD2; DNA: TGTGCCAGCAGCGCCCGGACTAGCGGTAGCACAGATACGCAGTATTTT; CDR3: CASSARTSGSTDTQYF
length: 20; J: TRBJ1-2; size: .; V: TRBV13; D: TRBD1; DNA: TGTGCCAGCAGCTCTCGCCGGGACAGGGTAGAGGGAGGGTCTAACTATGGCTACACCTTC; CDR3: CASSSRRDRVEGGSNYGYTF
length: 14; J: TRBJ2-3; size: .; V: TRBV2; D: .; DNA: TGTGCCAGCAGTGCCCAGACTCTGCCAGATACGCAGTATTTT; CDR3: CASSAQTLPDTQYF
length: 15; J: TRBJ2-1; size: .; V: TRBV5-1; D: TRBD1; DNA: TGCGCCAGCAGACCCGGGACAGGGGGCAGGCATGAGCAGTTCTTC; CDR3: CASRPGTGGRHEQFF
length: 16; J: TRBJ1-5; size: .; V: TRBV24-1; D: .; DNA: TGTGCCACCAGTGATTTGTCGCGCCCGAGCAATCAGCCCCAGCATTTT; CDR3: CATSDLSRPSNQPQHF
length: 15; J: TRBJ1-2; size: many; V: TRBV7-3; D: TRBD1; DNA: TGTGCCAGCAGCCCCCAACAGGGGACCTCCTATGGCTACACCTTC; CDR3: CASSPQQGTSYGYTF
length: 13; J: TRBJ2-7; size: .; V: TRBV4-1; D: .; DNA: TGCGCCAGCAGCCAAGGACCTTCCTACGAGCAGTACTTC; CDR3: CASSQGPSYEQYF